The T cell receptor beta chain under discussion was sequenced for a study of T cell repertoires in cytomegalovirus infection (dated by TCRdb to about 2019). General notes on the study: Alongside well-studied HLA-B-restricted epitopes, the peptide stimulations were aimed at recently identified HLA-C-restricted CMV epitopes, whose presentation resists viral immunomodulation. Because public TCR beta signatures pointed to carriage of CMV infection together with the matching HLA type, the HLA type of each donor mattered for the analysis. Results and caveats for the whole study, not just this receptor: Cumulative frequency of public TCR beta family members discriminated carriers of CMV infection plus the relevant HLA type in this cohort and an independent approximately 350-donor cohort. The ex vivo response was dominated by HLA-C-restricted CMV-specific TCR beta clonotypes, which also provided the single most frequent clonotype in two of eight donors.

The listed sequencing device is Illumina HiSeq 1500. TCRdb's own reprocessing of the public reads used fastp at Q25 and MiXCR and kept productive beta chains. Every entry covers one CDR3 protein and lists the most common genes and DNA from its rows. This sample gives hundreds of thousands of distinct CDR3 sequences in total; about 42% of them show up just once. The ten largest clones add up to around 45% of the sample. Concerning this clonotype itself: This clone's antigen is unknown. No clone much larger than this one lies a single base away; base qualities are absent.

From cysteine to phenylalanine, the CDR3 is 17 amino acids long. Solely the CDR3 DNA is kept, with 51 bases framed from the first base. V trim: 2 bases; J trim: 4 bases; unmatched bases: 10. Based on the germline V gene, the CDR1 and CDR2 sequences are MNHEY and SVGAGI. Per the publication, the treatment or condition label means: in vitro stimulation with specific CMV peptide epitopes to enrich CMV-specific T cells. The material sequenced was cultured PBMCs, taken from culture after CMV antigen stimulation. The sequence was collected from a human donor in good health (CMV status not recorded). Some clones in this sample may be carry-over from other donors' samples. Rearrangement joined TRBV6-5 to TRBJ1-2, and 10 junctional nucleotides match TRBD1. The DNA sequence reads TGTGCCAGCAGTTACGGCGGGACAGGGGTGACCCTCTATGGCTACACCTTC. It specifies CASSYGGTGVTLYGYTF.